Sequencing of this TCR beta chain was carried out in a study of neurological immune-mediated disorders. This clonotype was picked up many times. Antigen: not known. Study observations and caveats: Neither clinical nor MRI features showed any association with the multiple sclerosis repertoire cluster, and the authors stated that larger cohorts are needed. Phylogenetic grouping assigned the repertoires of 18 of 34 multiple sclerosis patients to a single cluster of related CDR3 sequences. This cluster may be a repertoire-level signature.

TCRdb re-called the 5' RACE reads through MiXCR, storing one row per CDR3 protein. Of 40,000 to 60,000 distinct CDR3 sequences detected, approximately 3.5% appear once; the ten largest clones hold 5.9%. CDR1 is SGHKS, CDR2 YYEKEE, per germline (reference sequence). The CDR3 has 12 amino acids. Trimming stripped 3 bases from V and 4 bases from J, with 5 bases between. The specimen sequenced was PBMCs. The sequence derives from a man aged 40-50 years with multiple sclerosis. The chain uses TRBV5-5 and TRBJ2-1; the D is unclear. This CDR3 is CASSSQYNEQFF. The CDR3 DNA reads TGTGCCAGCAGCTCTCAGTACAATGAGCAGTTCTTC.